What follows describes a single T cell receptor beta chain. The antigen remains undetermined. This entry comes from a study of a mutant IDH1 vaccine in newly diagnosed glioma. About the study: Vaccines were begun 4-6 weeks after radiotherapy alone, or with temozolomide cycles. Every participant had undergone radiotherapy, temozolomide, or both before, and most underwent both. Study observations and caveats: Pseudoprogression seemed unrelated to changes in top peripheral T cell clonotypes.

Germline V gives CDR1 SGHTS, CDR2 YDEGEE. The germline V and J ends were trimmed by 9 bases and 2 bases, with 18 bases remaining between them. The CDR3 totals 14 residues. TCRdb's copy holds only in-frame clones and misses some; the assay was immunoSEQ multiplex PCR. The table includes approximately 41,000 clones, 80% to 95% detected once. Time point specified: week 23, last vaccination. A 20-mer mutant IDH1 peptide at 300 ug was injected subcutaneously with topical imiquimod. New WHO grade 3 or 4 astrocytomas that were IDH1-mutant and ATRX-lost occurred in the donors. The starting material was PBMCs, obtained from a glioma patient whose treatment included an IDH1 peptide vaccine. The receptor's source is a man aged 45 to 65 with glioma. This chain joins TRBV5-8 and TRBJ2-7; D is perhaps TRBD2 (6 bases). CDR3 nucleotide sequence: TGTGCCACCCGCGACGGGGGATCTCCCTACGAGCAGTACTTC. The encoded protein is CATRDGGSPYEQYF.